This TCR beta chain appears in the sequencing data of a study of cytomegalovirus exposure and HLA in healthy donors. This clone occurred a few times. The CDR3 consists of 14 residues. V lost 6 bases, J lost 2 bases, and 14 bases lay in between. Germline CDR1 reads PRHDT; CDR2 reads FYEKMQ (reference sequence). Using immunoSEQ multiplex PCR, the repertoire was profiled, and TCRdb retains in-frame clones only, with some absent. The sample contains over 150,000 clones, 86% of which appear only once. The material sequenced was PBMCs. The chain links TRBV13 to TRBJ2-7; no firm D call. This clonotype was obtained from a man aged 18 to 30 in good health and CMV-seropositive. CDR3 sequence: CASRKVGLAYEQYF. CDR3 DNA sequence: TGTGCCAGCAGGAAAGTTGGCCTTGCCTACGAGCAGTACTTC.